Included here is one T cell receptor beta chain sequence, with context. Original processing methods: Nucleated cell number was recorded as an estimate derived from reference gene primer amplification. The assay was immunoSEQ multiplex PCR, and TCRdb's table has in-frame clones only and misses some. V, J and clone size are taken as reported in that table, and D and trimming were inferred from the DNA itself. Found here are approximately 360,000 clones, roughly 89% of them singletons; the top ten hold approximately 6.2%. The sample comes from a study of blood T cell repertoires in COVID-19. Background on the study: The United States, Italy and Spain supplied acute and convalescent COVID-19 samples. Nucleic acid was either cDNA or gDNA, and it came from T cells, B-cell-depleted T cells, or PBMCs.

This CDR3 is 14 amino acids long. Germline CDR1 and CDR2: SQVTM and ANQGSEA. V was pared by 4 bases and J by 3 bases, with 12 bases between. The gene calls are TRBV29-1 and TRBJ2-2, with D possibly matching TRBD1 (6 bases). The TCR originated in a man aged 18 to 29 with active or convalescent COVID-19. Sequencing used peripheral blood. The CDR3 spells CSVAVRGDTGELFF. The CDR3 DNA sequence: TGCAGCGTTGCAGTCAGGGGAGACACCGGGGAGCTGTTTTTT.